The rows below give T cell receptor beta chains drawn from one sample of a study of early T cells in non-severe SARS-CoV-2 infection. MiXCR was run by TCRdb on the 5' RACE reads, yielding one entry per CDR3 protein. Of 20,000 to 25,000 distinct CDR3 sequences in the sample, around 4.5% were seen once. Sequencing was performed on whole blood. Receptors originate from an adult who was a healthcare worker with PCR-confirmed SARS-CoV-2 infection or an uninfected control (not recorded which). The CDR3 runs from the conserved cysteine through the conserved F or W. The order of the fields is D gene, clone size, J gene, V gene, CDR3 protein, CDR3 DNA. D genes are given only for firm matches. Not all rows give a size; the values are once, few, many and, for expanded clones, a class.

TRBD2,many,TRBJ2-5,TRBV28,CASTSILAGEETQYF,TGTGCCAGCACCTCCATACTAGCGGGGGAAGAGACCCAGTACTTC
NA,many,TRBJ2-2,TRBV21-1,CASGQTRNNTGELFF,TGTGCCAGCGGACAAACCAGGAACAACACCGGGGAGCTGTTTTTT
NA,NA,TRBJ2-7,TRBV6-6,CASSHGGYEQYF,TGTGCCAGCAGTCACGGGGGCTACGAGCAGTACTTC
NA,many,TRBJ1-4,TRBV28,CASSLRGYNEKLFF,TGTGCCAGCAGTTTAAGAGGGTATAATGAAAAACTGTTTTTT
NA,many,TRBJ2-7,TRBV5-1,CASSVGTGAGEQYF,TGCGCCAGCAGCGTTGGAACAGGGGCGGGAGAGCAGTACTTC
TRBD2,few,TRBJ2-3,TRBV7-2,CASSLVAGGADTQYF,TGTGCCAGCAGCTTAGTAGCGGGAGGTGCAGATACGCAGTATTTT
NA,NA,TRBJ1-6,TRBV7-2,CASSLSGQENSPLHF,TGTGCCAGCAGCTTATCAGGGCAAGAAAATTCACCCCTCCACTTT
NA,many,TRBJ2-7,TRBV9,CASSVESAGGEQYF,TGTGCCAGCAGCGTCGAGTCGGCAGGTGGCGAGCAGTACTTC
NA,many,TRBJ2-7,TRBV4-2,CASSQTLYTTEQYF,TGTGCCAGCAGTCAGACACTTTATACAACGGAGCAGTACTTC
TRBD1,NA,TRBJ1-2,TRBV2,CASRDRVNYGYTF,TGTGCCAGCAGGGACAGGGTTAACTATGGCTACACCTTC
NA,many,TRBJ2-6,TRBV20-1,CSAREGGANVLTF,TGCAGTGCTAGAGAGGGCGGGGCCAACGTCCTGACTTTC
TRBD1,few,TRBJ2-7,TRBV15,CATSGGQGSYEQYF,TGTGCCACCAGCGGCGGACAGGGGAGCTACGAGCAGTACTTC
NA,NA,TRBJ2-7,TRBV5-1,CASSSDNYEQYF,TGCGCCAGCAGCTCGGACAACTACGAGCAGTACTTC
NA,many,TRBJ2-1,TRBV6-2/TRBV6-3,CASGGRAGYNEQFF,TGTGCCAGTGGAGGCAGGGCCGGGTACAATGAGCAGTTCTTC